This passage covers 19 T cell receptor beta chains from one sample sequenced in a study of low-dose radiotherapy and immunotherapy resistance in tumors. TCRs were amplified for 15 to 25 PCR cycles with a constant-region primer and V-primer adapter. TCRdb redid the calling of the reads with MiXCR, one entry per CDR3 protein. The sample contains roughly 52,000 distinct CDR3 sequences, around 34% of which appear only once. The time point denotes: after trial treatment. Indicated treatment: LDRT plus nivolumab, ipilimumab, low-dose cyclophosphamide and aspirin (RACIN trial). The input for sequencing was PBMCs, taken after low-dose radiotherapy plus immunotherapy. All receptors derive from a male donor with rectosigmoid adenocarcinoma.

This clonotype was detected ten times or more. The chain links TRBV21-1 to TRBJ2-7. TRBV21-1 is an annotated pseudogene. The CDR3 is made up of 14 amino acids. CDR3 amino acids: CASSKGEGLYEQYF. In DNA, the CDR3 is TGTGCCAGCAGCAAAGGAGAAGGCTTGTACGAGCAGTACTTC.

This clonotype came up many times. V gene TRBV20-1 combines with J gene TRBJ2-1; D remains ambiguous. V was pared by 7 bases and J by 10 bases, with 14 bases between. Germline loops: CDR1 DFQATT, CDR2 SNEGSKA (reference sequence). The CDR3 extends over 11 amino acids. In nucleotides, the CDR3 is TGCAGTGGCGTAAGGCTCTGGGAGCAGTTCTTC. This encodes CSGVRLWEQFF.

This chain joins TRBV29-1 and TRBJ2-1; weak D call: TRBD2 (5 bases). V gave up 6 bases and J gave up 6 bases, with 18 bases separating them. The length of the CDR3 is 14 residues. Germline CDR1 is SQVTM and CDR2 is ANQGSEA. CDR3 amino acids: CSVIAGPKPNEQFF. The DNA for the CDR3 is TGCAGCGTCATTGCGGGCCCAAAGCCCAATGAGCAGTTCTTC.

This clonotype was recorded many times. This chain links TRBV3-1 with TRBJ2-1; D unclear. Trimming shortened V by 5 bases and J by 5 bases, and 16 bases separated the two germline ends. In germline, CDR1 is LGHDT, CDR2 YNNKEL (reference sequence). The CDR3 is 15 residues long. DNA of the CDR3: TGTGCCAGCAGCGCGACCTGGGCGTATGACAATGAGCAGTTCTTC. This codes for CASSATWAYDNEQFF.

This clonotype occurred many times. The CDR3 DNA sequence: TGTGCCAGCACCCTTGACAGGGGCTTCGGAAACACCATATATTTT. Translating it yields CASTLDRGFGNTIYF. The V and J genes are TRBV5-4 and TRBJ1-3, with 8 bases fitting TRBD1. Trimming cost V 6 bases and J 4 bases; bases outside gene matches: 9. Germline values: CDR1 SGHNT, CDR2 YYREEE (reference sequence). CDR3 length: 15 amino acids. The full variable domain, in which reference TRBV5-4 and TRBJ1-3 provide the parts outside the CDR3, is ETGVTQSPTHLIKTRGQQVTLRCSSQSGHNTVSWYQQALGQGPQFIFQYYREEENGRGNFPPRFSGLQFPNYSSELNVNALELDDSALYLCASTLDRGFGNTIYFGEGSWLTVV.

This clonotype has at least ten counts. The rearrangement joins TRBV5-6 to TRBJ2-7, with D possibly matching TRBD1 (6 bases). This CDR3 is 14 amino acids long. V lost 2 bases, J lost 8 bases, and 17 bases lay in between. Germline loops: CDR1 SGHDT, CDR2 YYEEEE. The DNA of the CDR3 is TGTGCCAGCAGCTTAAGGACAGAGCCGGCCAAGCAGTACTTC. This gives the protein CASSLRTEPAKQYF.

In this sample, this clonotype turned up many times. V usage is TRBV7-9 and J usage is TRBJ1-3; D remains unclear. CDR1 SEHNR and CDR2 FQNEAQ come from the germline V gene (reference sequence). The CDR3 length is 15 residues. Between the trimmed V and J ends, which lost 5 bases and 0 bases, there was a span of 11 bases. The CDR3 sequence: CASSPGLVSGNTIYF. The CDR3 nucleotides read TGTGCCAGCAGCCCGGGTCTCGTCTCTGGAAACACCATATATTTT.

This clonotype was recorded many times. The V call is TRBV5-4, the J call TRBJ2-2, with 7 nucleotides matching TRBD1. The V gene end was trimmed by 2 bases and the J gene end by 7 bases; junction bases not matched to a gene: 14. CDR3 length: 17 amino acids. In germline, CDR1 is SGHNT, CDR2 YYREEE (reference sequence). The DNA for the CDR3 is TGTGCCAGCAGCTTACGAGGGGGCCTCGGGAAAGACGGGGAGCTGTTTTTT. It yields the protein CASSLRGGLGKDGELFF.

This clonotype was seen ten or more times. The CDR3 sequence is CASSFTYGGEQFF. Written as DNA, the CDR3 is TGTGCCAGCAGCTTCACCTATGGGGGTGAGCAGTTCTTC. The chain employs TRBV11-3 and TRBJ2-1, with D perhaps assigned TRBD1 or TRBD2 (5 bases each). CDR3 length: 13 residues. The germline CDR1 and CDR2 sequences are SGHNT and YENEEA. Deletions cut 3 bases from V and 9 bases from J, with 12 bases between.

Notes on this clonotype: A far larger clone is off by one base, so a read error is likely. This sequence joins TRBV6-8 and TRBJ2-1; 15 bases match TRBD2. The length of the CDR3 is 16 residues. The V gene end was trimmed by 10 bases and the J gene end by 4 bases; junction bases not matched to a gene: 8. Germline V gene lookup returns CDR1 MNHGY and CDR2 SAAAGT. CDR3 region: CANGLAGGPAYNEQFF. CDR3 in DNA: TGTGCCAACGGACTAGCGGGGGGGCCGGCTTACAATGAGCAGTTCTTC.

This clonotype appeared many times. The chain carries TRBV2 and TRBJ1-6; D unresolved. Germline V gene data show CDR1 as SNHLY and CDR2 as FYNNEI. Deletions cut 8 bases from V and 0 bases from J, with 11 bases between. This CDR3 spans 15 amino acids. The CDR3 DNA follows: TGTGCCAGCCAAGGGTCGAGCTCCTATAATTCACCCCTCCACTTT. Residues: CASQGSSSYNSPLHF.

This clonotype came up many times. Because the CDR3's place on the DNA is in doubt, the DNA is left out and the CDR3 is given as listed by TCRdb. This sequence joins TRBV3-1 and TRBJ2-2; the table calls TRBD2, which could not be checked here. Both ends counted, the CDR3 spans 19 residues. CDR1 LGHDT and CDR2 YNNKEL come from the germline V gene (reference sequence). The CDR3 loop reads CASSQAGLGPNLTPGSCFF.

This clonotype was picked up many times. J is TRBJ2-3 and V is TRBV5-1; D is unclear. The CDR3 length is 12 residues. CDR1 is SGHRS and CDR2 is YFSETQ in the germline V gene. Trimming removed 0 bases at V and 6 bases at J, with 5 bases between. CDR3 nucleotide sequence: TGCGCCAGCAGCTTGGCCCGGGATACGCAGTATTTT. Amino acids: CASSLARDTQYF.

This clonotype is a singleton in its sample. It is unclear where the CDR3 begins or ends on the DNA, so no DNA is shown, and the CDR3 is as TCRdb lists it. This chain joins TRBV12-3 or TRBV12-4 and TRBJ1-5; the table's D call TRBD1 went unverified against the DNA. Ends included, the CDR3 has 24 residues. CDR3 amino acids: CASSFGTDNEQFFGPGGGNQPQHF.

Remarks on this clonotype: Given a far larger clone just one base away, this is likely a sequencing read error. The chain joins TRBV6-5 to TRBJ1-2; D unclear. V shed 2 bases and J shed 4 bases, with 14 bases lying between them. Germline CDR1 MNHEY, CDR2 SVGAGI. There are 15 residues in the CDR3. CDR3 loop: CASSYQVTSFYGYTF. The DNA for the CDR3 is TGTGCCAGCAGTTACCAAGTGACATCCTTCTATGGCTACACCTTC.

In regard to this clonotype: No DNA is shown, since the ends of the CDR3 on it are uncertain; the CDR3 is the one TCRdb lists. CDR3: CASTPENTGELFFF. The chain recombines TRBV6-5 with TRBJ2-2. The CDR3 numbers 14 amino acids, ends counted. CDR1 and CDR2 from the germline V gene are MNHEY and SVGAGI.

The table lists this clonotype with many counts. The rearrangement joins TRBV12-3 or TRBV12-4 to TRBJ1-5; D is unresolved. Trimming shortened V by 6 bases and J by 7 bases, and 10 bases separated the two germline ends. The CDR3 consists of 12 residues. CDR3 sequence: CASRDGEQPQHF. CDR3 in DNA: TGTGCCAGCAGAGACGGTGAACAGCCCCAGCATTTT.

The CDR3 spells CATPLLAGQADTQYF. CDR3 coding DNA: TGTGCCACCCCGTTACTAGCGGGACAGGCAGATACGCAGTATTTT. The rearrangement joins TRBV27 to TRBJ2-3; TRBD2 agrees at 10 bases. The CDR3 consists of 15 residues. The germline V gene encodes CDR1 MNHEY and CDR2 SMNVEV (reference sequence). The junction had 11 bases not matched to a gene; V was cut back by 10 bases and J by 4 bases.

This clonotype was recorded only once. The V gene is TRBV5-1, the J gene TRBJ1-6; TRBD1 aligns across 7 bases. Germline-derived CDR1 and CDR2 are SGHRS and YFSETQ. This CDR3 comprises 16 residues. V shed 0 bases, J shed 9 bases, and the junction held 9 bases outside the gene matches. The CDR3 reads CASSLGRQGPTSPLHF. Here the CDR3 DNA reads TGCGCCAGCAGCTTGGGGAGACAGGGTCCTACTTCACCCCTCCACTTT.